These 28 T cell receptor beta chains originate from one sample sequenced in a study of T cell responses to AZD1222 COVID-19 vaccine. TCRdb keeps only in-frame clones here, not all; method: immunoSEQ multiplex PCR. Among over 120,000 clones, roughly 86% were seen once, and the ten largest hold roughly 5.1%. Sequences were derived from peripheral blood, sampled 28 days after the second AZD1222 dose. The receptors were sampled from an adult who received the AZD1222 COVID-19 vaccine.

The V call is TRBV28, the J call TRBJ1-1, with no clear D. The CDR3 is 14 amino acids. Germline loops: CDR1 MDHEN, CDR2 SYDVKM. With 5 bases removed from V and 3 bases from J, the gap between germline ends came to 13 bases. The CDR3 protein is CASSEVRDHTEAFF. The CDR3 DNA reads TGTGCCAGCAGTGAGGTGAGGGATCACACTGAAGCTTTCTTT.

The J gene is TRBJ2-1, the V gene TRBV7-2; D call uncertain. This CDR3 has 14 residues. The germline V gene has CDR1 SGHTA and CDR2 FQGNSA. Deletions cut 5 bases from V and 7 bases from J, with 15 bases between. For the CDR3, the DNA is TGTGCCAGCAGCGCCAGACCGCGATGGAATGAGCAGTTCTTC. Protein: CASSARPRWNEQFF.

This chain joins TRBV5-1 and TRBJ2-5; 8 nucleotides line up with TRBD1. V dropped 0 bases and J dropped 5; count of bases not matched to a gene: 9. Germline values: CDR1 SGHRS, CDR2 YFSETQ. The CDR3 has 16 residues. CDR3 in amino acids: CASSLGVAGGPETQYF. The CDR3 bases are TGCGCCAGCAGCTTGGGGGTGGCAGGGGGCCCCGAGACCCAGTACTTC.

The V call is TRBV5-6, the J call TRBJ2-2, with a possible D match to TRBD1 (5 bases). The V and J ends lost 0 bases and 3 bases respectively, with 12 bases between them. This CDR3 has 16 amino acids. From germline, CDR1 is SGHDT and CDR2 YYEEEE. The CDR3 bases are TGTGCCAGCAGCTTGGGAAGGGGCGCGGACACCGGGGAGCTGTTTTTT. Its translation: CASSLGRGADTGELFF.

V and J are TRBV7-9 and TRBJ1-1; a possible D gene is TRBD1 (6 bases). The germline gives CDR1 SEHNR, CDR2 FQNEAQ (reference sequence). Trimming shortened V by 5 bases and J by 0 bases, and 13 bases separated the two germline ends. This CDR3 is 15 amino acids long. This CDR3 is CASSPWDNVNTEAFF. The DNA of the CDR3 is TGTGCCAGCAGCCCATGGGACAACGTGAACACTGAAGCTTTCTTT.

The chain carries TRBV3-1 (or the pseudogene TRBV3-2) and TRBJ1-6; D is uncertain. CDR1 and CDR2 (germline): LGHDT, YNNKEL (reference sequence). The CDR3 runs to 13 residues. The germline V and J ends were trimmed by 1 base and 14 bases, with 12 bases remaining between them. CDR3 nucleotides: TGTGCCAGCAGCCAAGTATCCTTCGGGTCCCTCCACTTT. Residues: CASSQVSFGSLHF.

The DNA for the CDR3 is TGCGCCAGCAGCCAAGGAAGGGCGGCTACTAATGAAAAACTGTTTTTT. Protein sequence: CASSQGRAATNEKLFF. The V and J genes are TRBV4-1 and TRBJ1-4; D is undetermined. The V gene lost 1 base and the J gene lost 2 bases, with 11 bases spanning the gap. Germline V gene data show CDR1 as MGHRA and CDR2 as YSYEKL. The CDR3 totals 16 residues.

The chain carries TRBV9 and TRBJ2-5, with 13 nucleotides matching TRBD2. The trim removed 3 bases at V and 7 bases at J, leaving 12 bases unmatched. Germline V gives CDR1 SGDLS, CDR2 YYNGEE. The CDR3 contains 17 residues. CDR3 sequence: CASSARFTSGGAGTQYF. As DNA, the CDR3 is TGTGCCAGCAGCGCACGTTTTACTAGCGGGGGGGCCGGGACCCAGTACTTC.

The CDR3, as DNA: TGTGCCAGCAGCTTAGCGCGAGTTCACTCGGAGTTCTTC. It translates to CASSLARVHSEFF. The rearrangement uses TRBV7-8 and TRBJ2-1; D unclear. CDR1 is SGHVS and CDR2 is FQNEAQ in the germline V gene. The CDR3 runs 13 residues. With 0 bases removed from V and 14 bases from J, the gap between germline ends came to 14 bases.

This clone was seen a few times. V gene TRBV10-2 combines with J gene TRBJ2-1; a weak D match, TRBD2 (5 bases). The CDR3 loop spans 14 amino acids. Trimming removed 3 bases at V and 6 bases at J, with 12 bases between. CDR1 and CDR2 (germline): WSHSY, SAAADI. Here the CDR3 reads CASSDWLASNEQFF. In DNA form, the CDR3 reads TGCGCCAGCAGTGATTGGCTAGCCTCCAATGAGCAGTTCTTC.

The rearrangement joins TRBV23-1 to TRBJ1-1; 7 bases align to TRBD1. TRBV23-1 is labeled an ORF, and its function is uncertain. This CDR3 is built from 16 residues. V gave up 8 bases and J gave up 6 bases; unmatched junction bases: 18. As DNA, the CDR3 is TGCGCCAGCGGAACGGGACAGCTTAACAAAAGCCCTGAAGCTTTCTTT. Translating it yields CASGTGQLNKSPEAFF.

V is TRBV19 and J is TRBJ2-1; D not certain. V was pared by 4 bases and J by 4 bases, with 2 bases between. Looked up from germline, CDR1 is LNHDA and CDR2 is SQIVND (reference sequence). This CDR3 has 11 amino acids. The CDR3 DNA reads as TGTGCCAGTAGTAAATACAATGAGCAGTTCTTC. It encodes CASSKYNEQFF. Full variable domain (outside the CDR3, taken from reference TRBV19 and TRBJ2-1): DGGITQSPKYLFRKEGQNVTLSCEQNLNHDAMYWYRQDPGQGLRLIYYSQIVNDFQKGDIAEGYSVSREKKESFPLTVTSAQKNPTAFYLCASSKYNEQFFGPGTRLTVL.

This chain links TRBV28 with TRBJ2-2; 11 bases map to TRBD1. Germline CDR1 and CDR2: MDHEN and SYDVKM. J was trimmed by 5 bases and V by 7 bases; bases with no gene match: 9. CDR3 length: 16 amino acids. This CDR3 reads CASTHWTGGRTGELFF. The CDR3 coding sequence is TGTGCCAGCACCCACTGGACAGGGGGCCGGACCGGGGAGCTGTTTTTT.

J is TRBJ1-1 and V is TRBV10-1; TRBD1 aligns across 7 bases. V trimming: 3 bases; J trimming: 4 bases; junction bases outside the gene matches: 5. The CDR3 loop spans 14 amino acids. In germline, CDR1 is WNHNN, CDR2 SYGVQD (reference sequence). The CDR3, as DNA: TGCGCCAGCAGTGAACCGGGACAGCTCACTGAAGCTTTCTTT. Its protein product is CASSEPGQLTEAFF.

The V call is TRBV4-1, the J call TRBJ2-3, with D tentatively TRBD1 (5 bases). The V end lost 1 base, the J end lost 4 bases, and 9 bases lay between the germline ends. The CDR3 is 14 residues long. Per the germline V gene, CDR1 is MGHRA and CDR2 is YSYEKL. CDR3 coding DNA: TGCGCCAGCAGCCAAGTAGAAGGGGCAGATACGCAGTATTTT. Translated, it gives CASSQVEGADTQYF.

V gene TRBV9 combines with J gene TRBJ1-3; TRBD1 is a possible D gene (6 bases). Germline V lookup: CDR1 SGDLS, CDR2 YYNGEE. V was pared by 4 bases and J by 2 bases, with 22 bases between. The CDR3 is 18 amino acids. CDR3 nucleotides: TGTGCCAGCAGCCCCCCCCTACAGGGTGGGGCGGCTGGAAACACCATATATTTT. Protein: CASSPPLQGGAAGNTIYF.

This rearrangement joins TRBV3-1 (or the pseudogene TRBV3-2) to TRBJ2-1, with 13 bases that match TRBD2. CDR3 length: 17 residues. Germline V lookup: CDR1 LGHDT, CDR2 YNNKEL (reference sequence). The J segment lost 6 bases and the V segment lost 3 bases, leaving 8 bases of the junction unmatched. CDR3 protein: CASSHRPRTSGSNEQFF. The CDR3 DNA sequence: TGTGCCAGCAGCCACCGTCCGAGGACTAGCGGGAGCAATGAGCAGTTCTTC.

The chain uses TRBV15 and TRBJ2-5; D possibly corresponds to TRBD2 (6 bases). This CDR3 has 16 amino acids. The V end was cut by 1 base, the J end by 4 bases, with 16 bases between. CDR1 and CDR2 from the germline V gene are LNHNV and YYDKDF (reference sequence). The CDR3 region has the DNA TGTGCCACCAGCAGAGGGAGGGAAGGAGCGGCAGAGACCCAGTACTTC. Its protein product is CATSRGREGAAETQYF.

The V and J genes are TRBV12-3 or TRBV12-4 and TRBJ2-7; the D is unclear. This CDR3 contains 12 residues. V was shortened by 3 bases and J by 3 bases, with 6 bases between the two germline ends. The CDR3 DNA is TGTGCCAGCAGTTTGGCGCTCTACGAGCAGTACTTC. It codes for CASSLALYEQYF.

This clone has only one observation. The genes are TRBV19 and TRBJ1-6, with D perhaps matching TRBD1 (6 bases). The CDR3 runs 15 residues. Trimming took off 6 bases at V and 13 bases at J, with 22 bases between the two ends. Per germline, CDR1 LNHDA and CDR2 SQIVND (reference sequence). CDR3 DNA sequence: TGTGCCAGTAGATCTGTAAAGGGGGGCGACGTGCCCCTCCACTTT. Translation gives CASRSVKGGDVPLHF.

With respect to this clone: A read error may produce the germline difference seen at one junction end. Other DNA sequences in the same sample also yield this CDR3. V is TRBV28 and J is TRBJ2-2; TRBD1 matches at 9 bases. CDR3 length: 18 amino acids. Germline V gene sequence: CDR1 MDHEN, CDR2 SYDVKM. The DNA for the CDR3 is TGTGCCAGCAGTTTATTCCTCACAGGGGGCGGGTATACCGGGGAACTGTTTTTT. Amino acids: CASSLFLTGGGYTGELFF.

The chain joins TRBV9 to TRBJ1-1; maybe TRBD1 (5 bases). From germline, CDR1 is SGDLS and CDR2 YYNGEE. V was shortened by 3 bases and J by 4 bases, with 10 bases between the two germline ends. The CDR3 consists of 13 residues. In DNA, the CDR3 is TGTGCCAGCAGCGCTGGGGGTACCACTGAAGCTTTCTTT. Protein: CASSAGGTTEAFF. Drawing the rest from reference TRBV9 and TRBJ1-1, the complete variable domain is DSGVTQTPKHLITATGQRVTLRCSPRSGDLSVYWYQQSLDQGLQFLIQYYNGEERAKGNILERFSAQQFPDLHSELNLSSLELGDSALYFCASSAGGTTEAFFGQGTRLTVV.

CDR3 protein: CASSQDLYDRVTNTEAFF. The DNA of the CDR3 is TGTGCCAGCAGCCAAGATCTTTACGACAGGGTAACGAACACTGAAGCTTTCTTT. This chain joins TRBV14 and TRBJ1-1, with 7 nucleotides matching TRBD1. The CDR3 is 18 amino acids. The V gene's germline CDR1 is SGHDN and CDR2 FVKESK. V shed 0 bases and J 1 base; nucleotides not matched to a gene: 11. Supplemented by reference TRBV14 and TRBJ1-1, the full variable domain reads EAGVTQFPSHSVIEKGQTVTLRCDPISGHDNLYWYRRVMGKEIKFLLHFVKESKQDESGMPNNRFLAERTGGTYSTLKVQPAELEDSGVYFCASSQDLYDRVTNTEAFFGQGTRLTVV.

The chain employs TRBV6-6 and TRBJ2-7; tentatively, D is TRBD1 or TRBD2 (7 bases each). Trimming left V 6 bases short and J 5 bases short, with 17 bases between. The CDR3 runs 14 residues. CDR1 and CDR2 (germline): MNHNY, SVGAGI (reference sequence). The CDR3 nucleotides read TGTGCCAGCAGCCCAGGGGGGGAATTCGACGAGCAGTACTTC. Translated: CASSPGGEFDEQYF.

J is TRBJ2-7 and V is TRBV19; TRBD2 agrees at 7 bases. The germline V gene has CDR1 LNHDA and CDR2 SQIVND (reference sequence). V was pared by 4 bases and J by 0 bases, with 12 bases of the junction left unmatched. The CDR3 runs 17 residues. The CDR3 loop reads CASSTTLATFNSYEQYF. The CDR3 DNA sequence: TGTGCCAGTAGTACCACACTAGCGACTTTCAACTCCTACGAGCAGTACTTC.

In DNA form, the CDR3 reads TGTGCCAGCAGTTTATGGGTCGGGGGGGCTGAGTGGCATAAAGAGACCCAGTACTTC. Residues: CASSLWVGGAEWHKETQYF. The V call is TRBV28, the J call TRBJ2-5; 8 nucleotides agree with TRBD2. V lost 0 bases, J lost 3 bases, and 15 bases stayed unmatched. Germline V gives CDR1 MDHEN, CDR2 SYDVKM. The CDR3 sequence is 19 residues long.

This clone was found once. The chain has TRBV6-1 and TRBJ1-1; a possible D gene is TRBD1 (6 bases). Germline V gene lookup returns CDR1 MNHNS and CDR2 SASEGT. V was shortened by 6 bases and J by 1 base, with 9 bases between the two germline ends. This CDR3 comprises 13 residues. CDR3 in amino acids: CASRTTGNTEAFF. The CDR3 DNA is TGTGCCAGCAGGACGACAGGGAACACTGAAGCTTTCTTT.

This chain links TRBV29-1 with TRBJ2-2; TRBD2 matches 16 bases. The CDR3 is made up of 16 amino acids. V lost 3 bases and J lost 9; bases outside the gene matches: 7. Germline V gene sequence: CDR1 SQVTM, CDR2 ANQGSEA. The CDR3 bases are TGCAGCGTTGACTCCGGGACTAGCGGGAGGGCCAGGGAGCTGTTTTTT. This encodes CSVDSGTSGRARELFF.